What follows describes a single TCR beta chain. The data stem from a study of T-cell memory formation after mild COVID-19. Trimming left V 8 bases short and J 0 bases short, with 14 bases between. The CDR3 contains 14 residues. From germline, CDR1 is LNHNV and CDR2 YYDKDF (reference sequence). Via MiXCR, TCRdb re-called the 5' RACE reads, giving one row per CDR3 protein. The table includes 400,000 or so distinct CDR3 sequences, roughly 21% detected once. The J gene is TRBJ2-7, the V gene TRBV15; D call uncertain. Sequenced material: PBMCs or a T cell subset sorted from them (not recorded which). The sequence was obtained from an adult woman who had mild COVID-19 (a few samples of this study predate the infection). Cell type and time point are not known. CDR3 nucleotides: TGTGCCACCGCCGGCAGCGTCCCCTCCTACGAGCAGTACTTC. The encoded protein is CATAGSVPSYEQYF.